This T cell receptor beta chain emerged from a study of T cell clonotyping in hematopoietic cell transplantation. Study observations and caveats: At the given depth, recipient repertoires were over 95% de novo clonotypes. Broader posttransplant TCR repertoire diversity was predicted by graft donor and pretransplant recipient Inverse Simpson Index values. Recipient TCR diversity dropped after transplant; expanded clonotypes rose from day 30 to 180.

Clones were sequenced by immunoSEQ multiplex PCR, and TCRdb holds only the in-frame ones, with some missing. The data hold about 11,000 clones, with around 90% observed a single time. The length of the CDR3 is 14 residues. The germline CDR1 and CDR2 sequences are LNHDA and SQIVND (reference sequence). Trimming removed 3 bases at V and 8 bases at J, with 13 bases between. As regards this clone: Antigen: not known.

The chain joins TRBV19 to TRBJ1-4, with D uncertain. The sequencing sample was made of peripheral blood mononuclear cells. The TCR sequence derives from a woman aged 45-65 years in good health. Some clones in this sample may be carry-over from other donors' samples. The CDR3 sequence is CASSMSGAQEKLFF. CDR3 bases: TGTGCCAGTAGTATGTCGGGTGCTCAGGAAAAACTGTTTTTT.